The 26 T cell receptor beta chains below were found in one sample sequenced in a study of a mutant IDH1 vaccine in newly diagnosed glioma. Generated by immunoSEQ multiplex PCR, the TCRdb table keeps only in-frame clones and is missing some. Seen here are about 98,000 clones, around nine tenths observed once, and the top ten hold approximately 0.57%. Time point defined: baseline, week 1 (first vaccination visit). The treatment here: pre-vaccination baseline after standard-of-care therapy. The sample in question was PBMCs, obtained from a glioma patient treated with radiotherapy, temozolomide or both. These receptors were obtained from a woman between 50 and 59 years old with glioma.

Only one count was recorded for this clone. V usage is TRBV5-4 and J usage is TRBJ2-5; 14 nucleotides align to TRBD2. The CDR3 has 16 residues. Germline V gene data show CDR1 as SGHNT and CDR2 as YYREEE (reference sequence). V lost 3 bases, J lost 5 bases, and 6 bases stayed unmatched. The CDR3 DNA reads as TGTGCCAGCAGCTCGGGGACTAGCGGGAGTGGTGAGACCCAGTACTTC. Translating it yields CASSSGTSGSGETQYF.

This rearrangement joins TRBV6-5 to TRBJ1-3, with unresolved D. Germline CDR1 reads MNHEY; CDR2 reads SVGAGI. The CDR3 runs to 12 residues. Between the trimmed V and J ends, which lost 8 bases and 2 bases, there was a span of 7 bases. Written as DNA, the CDR3 is TGTGCCAGCGGTAGGGCTGGAAACACCATATATTTT. Translating it yields CASGRAGNTIYF.

This clone was recorded only once. This sequence joins TRBV15 and TRBJ1-4; TRBD1 aligns across 10 bases. The CDR3 runs 15 residues. Germline CDR1 and CDR2: LNHNV and YYDKDF (reference sequence). Trimming cost V 3 bases and J 5 bases; bases outside gene matches: 3. The CDR3 spells CATSSRTGGNEKLFF. DNA of the CDR3: TGTGCCACCAGCAGCCGGACAGGGGGAAATGAAAAACTGTTTTTT.

There are a few counts of this clone. V usage is TRBV5-1 and J usage is TRBJ2-1, with TRBD2 as a possible D gene (6 bases). The CDR3 is made up of 13 amino acids. Germline V gene data show CDR1 as SGHRS and CDR2 as YFSETQ. V was clipped by 0 bases and J by 8 bases, with 9 bases between them. CDR3: CASSLGPGDEQFF. The CDR3 DNA reads TGCGCCAGCAGCTTGGGGCCGGGGGATGAGCAGTTCTTC. Combining the CDR3 with reference TRBV5-1 and TRBJ2-1 gives the whole variable domain KAGVTQTPRYLIKTRGQQVTLSCSPISGHRSVSWYQQTPGQGLQFLFEYFSETQRNKGNFPGRFSGRQFSNSRSEMNVSTLELGDSALYLCASSLGPGDEQFFGPGTRLTVL.

V gene TRBV5-1 combines with J gene TRBJ1-2; D uncertain. V was pared by 1 base and J by 10 bases, with 17 bases between. The CDR3 runs 14 residues. Germline V gene lookup returns CDR1 SGHRS and CDR2 YFSETQ. This chain's CDR3 is CASSLLGSQEDYTF. CDR3 nucleotide sequence: TGCGCCAGCAGCTTGTTAGGGTCCCAAGAGGACTACACCTTC.

The chain combines TRBV5-8 with TRBJ2-7; D tentatively fits TRBD1 or TRBD2 (7 bases each). Germline assignment: CDR1 SGHTS and CDR2 YDEGEE. Trimming left V 2 bases short and J 4 bases short, with 10 bases between. The CDR3 contains 13 residues. The CDR3 region is CASSFQGGYEQYF. The CDR3, as DNA: TGTGCCAGCAGCTTCCAGGGGGGGTACGAGCAGTACTTC.

This sequence joins TRBV19 and TRBJ1-5; D not certain. Trimming pared 10 bases from V and 5 bases from J, leaving 18 bases between. CDR1 is LNHDA and CDR2 is SQIVND in the germline V gene (reference sequence). The CDR3 contains 14 residues. The CDR3 DNA is TGTGCCACCACCCGGGAGTCCGCAGATCAGCCCCAGCATTTT. Translation gives CATTRESADQPQHF.

V usage is TRBV7-2 and J usage is TRBJ2-7; no clear D. Germline CDR1 and CDR2: SGHTA and FQGNSA. V gave up 2 bases and J gave up 3 bases, with 5 bases separating them. This CDR3 is 12 amino acids long. CDR3 region: CASSLLFYEQYF. The CDR3 DNA reads TGTGCCAGCAGCTTACTCTTCTACGAGCAGTACTTC. The complete variable domain, with remaining parts taken from reference TRBV7-2 and TRBJ2-7, reads GAGVSQSPSNKVTEKGKDVELRCDPISGHTALYWYRQSLGQGLEFLIYFQGNSAPDKSGLPSDRFSAERTGGSVSTLTIQRTQQEDSAVYLCASSLLFYEQYFGPGTRLTVT.

This clone was seen only a few times. The chain links TRBV9 to TRBJ2-1, with 8 bases aligning to TRBD2. Trimming cost V 3 bases and J 10 bases; bases outside gene matches: 6. The germline V gene encodes CDR1 SGDLS and CDR2 YYNGEE. The CDR3 spans 13 residues. In nucleotides, the CDR3 is TGTGCCAGCAGCGGAATTAGCGGGACCGAGCAGTTCTTC. Encoded protein: CASSGISGTEQFF.

This clone was counted once. V usage is TRBV5-5 and J usage is TRBJ2-5; tentatively, D is TRBD1 or TRBD2 (6 bases each). Trimming left V 0 bases short and J 0 bases short, with 12 bases between. The CDR3 spans 16 residues. Germline V lookup: CDR1 SGHKS, CDR2 YYEKEE (reference sequence). CDR3 sequence reads: CASSLDWGAHQETQYF. Here the CDR3 DNA reads TGTGCCAGCAGCTTGGATTGGGGGGCGCACCAAGAGACCCAGTACTTC.

This clone was seen a single time. The rearrangement uses TRBV5-1 and TRBJ2-1; D might be TRBD2 (5 bases). The CDR3 totals 13 residues. The V and J ends lost 0 bases and 6 bases respectively, with 7 bases between them. CDR1 and CDR2 from the germline V gene are SGHRS and YFSETQ. This CDR3 is CASSLGAGNEQFF. CDR3 sequence (DNA): TGCGCCAGCAGCTTGGGGGCGGGCAATGAGCAGTTCTTC.

The chain has TRBV7-9 and TRBJ2-2, with TRBD1 matching over 9 bases. Germline CDR1 reads SEHNR; CDR2 reads FQNEAQ (reference sequence). Trimming removed 2 bases from V and 3 bases from J; junction bases left unmatched: 4. This CDR3 is built from 16 residues. CDR3 residues: CASSLSTGGYTGELFF. CDR3 coding DNA: TGTGCCAGCAGCTTATCAACAGGGGGCTACACCGGGGAGCTGTTTTTT.

The V call is TRBV15, the J call TRBJ1-2, with D unresolved. This CDR3 has 13 amino acids. V was trimmed by 10 bases and J by 8 bases, leaving 20 bases between them. The germline gives CDR1 LNHNV, CDR2 YYDKDF (reference sequence). The DNA for the CDR3 is TGTGCCAGTTCCGGCGGGGTATTTGGCGGCTACACCTTC. This gives the protein CASSGGVFGGYTF.

The chain carries TRBV2 and TRBJ2-7, with a tentative D call TRBD1 (6 bases). Trimming removed 7 bases at V and 3 bases at J, with 16 bases between. CDR1 SNHLY and CDR2 FYNNEI come from the germline V gene. CDR3 length: 14 amino acids. The DNA of the CDR3 is TGTGCCAGCACCCAAGGGGGACATAGCTACGAGCAGTACTTC. Translating it yields CASTQGGHSYEQYF.

The rearrangement uses TRBV11-2 and TRBJ2-7; 7 bases map to TRBD1. Germline trimming cut 5 bases from V and 2 bases from J; bases unmatched to any gene: 12. The V gene's germline CDR1 is SGHAT and CDR2 FQNNGV. The CDR3 loop spans 16 amino acids. The CDR3 DNA follows: TGTGCCAGCAGCCCAATAGCGAGACAGGGTGCCTACGAGCAGTACTTC. It specifies CASSPIARQGAYEQYF.

The chain uses TRBV18 and TRBJ1-5, with no clear D. Trimming cost V 3 bases and J 4 bases, with 13 bases left between them. This CDR3 comprises 15 residues. Per germline, CDR1 KGHSH and CDR2 LQKENI. The chain's CDR3 is CASSPERAMNQPQHF. The CDR3 DNA is TGTGCCAGCTCACCGGAAAGAGCCATGAATCAGCCCCAGCATTTT.

The chain uses TRBV6-4 and TRBJ1-1; D gene uncertain. Germline V lookup: CDR1 MRHNA, CDR2 SNTAGT. CDR3 length equals 14 residues. V was trimmed by 2 bases and J by 4 bases, leaving 11 bases between them. CDR3 amino acids: CASSDGRKGTEAFF. As DNA, the CDR3 is TGTGCCAGCAGTGACGGTAGGAAAGGCACTGAAGCTTTCTTT.

This clone was picked up one time. The chain has TRBV9 and TRBJ2-3; 8 bases fit TRBD1. The ends lost 4 bases at V and 6 bases at J; junction bases unmatched: 13. Germline CDR1 and CDR2: SGDLS and YYNGEE. The CDR3 contains 16 residues. This CDR3 reads CASSTSQGARRDTQYF. The CDR3 region has the DNA TGTGCCAGCAGCACCTCCCAGGGGGCCCGGCGCGATACGCAGTATTTT.

The J gene is TRBJ2-3, the V gene TRBV29-1; D ambiguous. V was shortened by 1 base and J by 4 bases, with 12 bases between the two germline ends. The CDR3 extends over 14 amino acids. Germline CDR1 reads SQVTM; CDR2 reads ANQGSEA. The CDR3 sequence is CSVEGRATPDTQYF. The CDR3 DNA reads as TGCAGCGTTGAAGGTCGGGCCACCCCAGATACGCAGTATTTT.

This chain joins TRBV9 and TRBJ1-1, with 9 bases identical to TRBD1. Germline CDR1 is SGDLS and CDR2 is YYNGEE. J lost 1 base, V lost 0 bases, and 7 bases had no gene match. CDR3 length: 17 residues. DNA of the CDR3: TGTGCCAGCAGCGTAGGGATGCCGGGACAGGGGAACACTGAAGCTTTCTTT. Translating it yields CASSVGMPGQGNTEAFF.

A note on this clone: The junction departs from the called germline gene at one end, perhaps through a read error. The rearrangement links TRBV7-7 to TRBJ2-3; TRBD1 might be the D (6 bases). CDR1 is SSHAT, CDR2 FNYEAQ, per germline (reference sequence). This CDR3 spans 15 amino acids. The CDR3 protein is CASSLDGGPTDTQYF. CDR3 bases: TGTGCTAGCAGCTTAGATGGGGGCCCCACAGATACGCAGTATTTT.

The J gene is TRBJ2-5, the V gene TRBV9, with D perhaps matching TRBD2 (5 bases). Trimming took off 7 bases at V and 5 bases at J, with 18 bases between the two ends. This CDR3 region has 14 residues. CDR1 and CDR2 from the germline V gene are SGDLS and YYNGEE. CDR3 DNA sequence: TGTGCCAGCTCCCTTCGGCCTAGCCCGGAGACCCAGTACTTC. This gives the protein CASSLRPSPETQYF.

The chain employs TRBV6-1 and TRBJ2-1; 16 nucleotides match TRBD2. CDR1 is MNHNS, CDR2 SASEGT, per germline. The CDR3 runs 16 residues. Trimming cost V 4 bases and J 7 bases; bases outside gene matches: 4. CDR3 sequence: CASSVRGLAGGNEQFF. The CDR3 DNA reads TGTGCCAGCAGTGTGAGGGGACTAGCGGGAGGGAATGAGCAGTTCTTC.

For the CDR3, the DNA is TGTGCCAGCAGCCCAGGACAGAACAATCAGCCCCAGCATTTT. Its protein product is CASSPGQNNQPQHF. V gene TRBV2 combines with J gene TRBJ1-5; D possibly corresponds to TRBD1 (6 bases). Deletions cut 6 bases from V and 3 bases from J, with 12 bases between. This CDR3 is built from 14 residues. CDR1 is SNHLY and CDR2 is FYNNEI in the germline V gene.

V gene TRBV6-6 combines with J gene TRBJ2-5; TRBD2 matches 7 bases. Germline CDR1 MNHNY, CDR2 SVGAGI (reference sequence). After removal of 6 bases from V and 4 bases from J, the junction contained 5 bases not matched to a gene. The CDR3 runs 13 residues. CDR3 region: CASRTGGRETQYF. The CDR3 nucleotides read TGTGCCAGCAGGACGGGGGGAAGAGAGACCCAGTACTTC.

The V and J genes are TRBV5-4 and TRBJ2-3, with D possibly matching TRBD1 (5 bases). V gave up 4 bases and J gave up 1 base, with 13 bases separating them. Germline CDR1 SGHNT, CDR2 YYREEE (reference sequence). This CDR3 contains 15 residues. CDR3 sequence: CASSPTVHGTDTQYF. CDR3 in DNA: TGTGCCAGCAGCCCGACAGTTCATGGCACAGATACGCAGTATTTT.